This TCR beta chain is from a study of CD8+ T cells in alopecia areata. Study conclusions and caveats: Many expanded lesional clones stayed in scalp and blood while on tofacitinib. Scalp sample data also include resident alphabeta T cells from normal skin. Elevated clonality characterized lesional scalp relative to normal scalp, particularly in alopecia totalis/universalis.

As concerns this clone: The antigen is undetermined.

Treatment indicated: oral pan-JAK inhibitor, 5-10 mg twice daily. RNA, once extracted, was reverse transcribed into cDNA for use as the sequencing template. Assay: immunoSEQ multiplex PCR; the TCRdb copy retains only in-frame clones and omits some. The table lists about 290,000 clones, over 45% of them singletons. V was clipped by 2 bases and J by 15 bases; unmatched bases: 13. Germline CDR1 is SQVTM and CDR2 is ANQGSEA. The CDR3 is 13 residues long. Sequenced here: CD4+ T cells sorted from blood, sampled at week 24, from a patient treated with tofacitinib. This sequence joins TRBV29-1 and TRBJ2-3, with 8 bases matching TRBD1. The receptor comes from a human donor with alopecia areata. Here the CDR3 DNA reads TGCAGCGTTGAACTCAACCGACAGGGGCCGAAATATTTT. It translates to CSVELNRQGPKYF.